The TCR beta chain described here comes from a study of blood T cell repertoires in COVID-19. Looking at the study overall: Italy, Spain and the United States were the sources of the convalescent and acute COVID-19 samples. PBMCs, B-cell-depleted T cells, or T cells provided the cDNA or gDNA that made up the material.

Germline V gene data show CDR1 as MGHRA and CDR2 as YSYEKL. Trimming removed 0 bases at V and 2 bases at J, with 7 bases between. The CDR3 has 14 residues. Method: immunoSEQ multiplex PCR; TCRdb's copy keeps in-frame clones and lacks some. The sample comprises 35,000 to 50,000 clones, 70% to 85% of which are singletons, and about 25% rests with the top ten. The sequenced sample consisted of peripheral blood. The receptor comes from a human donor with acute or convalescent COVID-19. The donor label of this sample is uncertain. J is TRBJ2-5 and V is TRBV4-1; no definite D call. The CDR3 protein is CASSQESSQETQYF. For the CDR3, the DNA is TGCGCCAGCAGCCAAGAGAGTTCACAAGAGACCCAGTACTTC.